A single sample gave rise to the 29 T cell receptor beta chains below, sequenced in a study of memory CD4+ T cells and cytomegalovirus serostatus (dated 2019 in TCRdb). Single viable CD3+CD4+CD8-CD45RO+ cells were sorted as memory CD4+ T cells on a FACSAria II. Libraries were made using the immunoSEQ multiplex PCR assay. TCRdb holds this immuneACCESS table with in-frame rearrangements only. Some clones are missing; in checked studies, unresolved V genes explain under half, and the rest has no known cause. The table for this sample lists about 31,000 clones; around four fifths of them were counted only once. 0.5% to 0.65% of the sample is in the top ten clones. Sequencing used memory CD4+ T cells from blood. All receptors come from an adult in good health and CMV-seronegative. Some clones in this sample may be carry-over from other donors' samples.

This chain uses TRBV6-5 with TRBJ1-2; 9 positions match TRBD1. Germline trimming cut 5 bases from V and 4 bases from J; bases unmatched to any gene: 8. This CDR3 is 15 amino acids long. The germline CDR1 and CDR2 sequences are MNHEY and SVGAGI. The CDR3 is CASSADRGPVYGYTF. As DNA, the CDR3 is TGTGCCAGCAGTGCGGACAGGGGCCCTGTCTATGGCTACACCTTC.

J is TRBJ1-1 and V is TRBV6-5, with TRBD1 matching over 7 bases. CDR1 is MNHEY and CDR2 is SVGAGI in the germline V gene. This CDR3 spans 15 amino acids. V lost 5 bases and J lost 0; bases outside the gene matches: 6. The CDR3 reads CASSKRQGLNTEAFF. In nucleotides, the CDR3 is TGTGCCAGCAGTAAGCGACAGGGACTGAACACTGAAGCTTTCTTT.

This clone was seen only once. The chain employs TRBV7-9 and TRBJ1-2, with D possibly being TRBD1 (6 bases). Germline V gives CDR1 SEHNR, CDR2 FQNEAQ (reference sequence). With 5 bases removed from V and 6 bases from J, the gap between germline ends came to 16 bases. CDR3 length: 14 residues. CDR3 bases: TGTGCCAGCAGCCCCCGAGGGGGAAGCGATGGCTACACCTTC. The encoded protein is CASSPRGGSDGYTF.

This clone was observed a few times. The genes are TRBV5-1 and TRBJ2-1, with 7 positions matching TRBD1. The CDR3 covers 17 residues. V lost 3 bases to trimming and J lost 1 base; unmatched junction nucleotides: 10. Germline values: CDR1 SGHRS, CDR2 YFSETQ. CDR3 coding DNA: TGCGCCAGCAGCTGGCAACCAGGGGGTATGTCCTACAATGAGCAGTTCTTC. Its protein is CASSWQPGGMSYNEQFF.

The rearrangement joins TRBV6-6 to TRBJ1-2; D possibly corresponds to TRBD1 (6 bases). Germline CDR1 reads MNHNY; CDR2 reads SVGAGI (reference sequence). There are 13 residues in the CDR3. Deletions cut 8 bases from V and 3 bases from J, with 13 bases between. CDR3 sequence reads: CASSKTGHYGYTF. CDR3 nucleotide sequence: TGTGCCAGCTCCAAGACAGGTCACTATGGCTACACCTTC.

This clone has a single count. The chain couples TRBV5-1 to TRBJ1-2; D might be TRBD1 (5 bases). The CDR3 runs 17 residues. Germline loops: CDR1 SGHRS, CDR2 YFSETQ. Trimming took 4 bases from V and 2 from J, leaving 21 bases between them. CDR3 DNA: TGCGCCAGCAGCCTTCCGGGACTCCGTACGGGGAACTATGGCTACACCTTC. Translated: CASSLPGLRTGNYGYTF. The full variable domain, rest sourced from reference TRBV5-1 and TRBJ1-2, is KAGVTQTPRYLIKTRGQQVTLSCSPISGHRSVSWYQQTPGQGLQFLFEYFSETQRNKGNFPGRFSGRQFSNSRSEMNVSTLELGDSALYLCASSLPGLRTGNYGYTFGSGTRLTVV.

The chain recombines TRBV27 with TRBJ2-3; TRBD2 aligns across 7 bases. The CDR3 runs to 16 residues. Unmatched junction bases numbered 13, after V lost 8 bases and J lost 2 bases. The germline V gene encodes CDR1 MNHEY and CDR2 SMNVEV (reference sequence). The CDR3 protein is CASAAYGRGNTDTQYF. The DNA of the CDR3 is TGTGCCAGCGCGGCATATGGGAGGGGTAACACAGATACGCAGTATTTT.

This clone was detected a few times. J is TRBJ2-7 and V is TRBV5-5; 7 bases are a match to TRBD1. The CDR3 is 17 residues long. J lost 1 base, V lost 4 bases, and 14 bases had no gene match. The V gene's germline CDR1 is SGHKS and CDR2 YYEKEE (reference sequence). The CDR3 region is CASSRTPTGTASYEQYF. The CDR3, as DNA: TGTGCCAGCAGCCGCACCCCGACCGGGACAGCTTCCTACGAGCAGTACTTC.

The chain couples TRBV6-5 to TRBJ2-7; possibly TRBD2 for D (6 bases). The V and J ends lost 0 bases and 4 bases respectively, with 13 bases between them. Germline V gene sequence: CDR1 MNHEY, CDR2 SVGAGI. The CDR3 contains 15 residues. This CDR3 is CASSYSGTARYEQYF. DNA for the CDR3: TGTGCCAGCAGTTACTCGGGGACTGCCCGTTACGAGCAGTACTTC.

This clone was detected a few times. This rearrangement joins TRBV5-1 to TRBJ1-1; D is undetermined. This CDR3 comprises 13 residues. Germline lookup yields CDR1 SGHRS and CDR2 YFSETQ. V lost 1 base to trimming and J lost 4 bases, with 8 bases between them. The CDR3: CASSLTVSTEAFF. CDR3 DNA: TGCGCCAGCAGCTTGACAGTGAGCACTGAAGCTTTCTTT.

This chain links TRBV19 with TRBJ1-5, with unresolved D. Germline CDR1 and CDR2: LNHDA and SQIVND (reference sequence). The CDR3 runs 14 residues. V gave up 3 bases and J gave up 2 bases, with 8 bases separating them. CDR3 nucleotide sequence: TGTGCCAGTAGTATGTCAGGAGGCAATCAGCCCCAGCATTTT. Translation gives CASSMSGGNQPQHF.

This clone is a singleton in its sample. The rearrangement uses TRBV14 and TRBJ2-7; D may be TRBD1 or TRBD2 (6 bases each). Looked up from germline, CDR1 is SGHDN and CDR2 is FVKESK. This CDR3 region has 17 residues. Trimming removed 1 base from V and 2 bases from J, with 18 bases in between. The DNA for the CDR3 is TGTGCCAGCAGCCAAGGATCGAAGGGGGGATTCACCTACGAGCAGTACTTC. Its protein is CASSQGSKGGFTYEQYF.

The V gene is TRBV19, the J gene TRBJ1-2, with TRBD1 matching over 7 bases. J was trimmed by 4 bases and V by 8 bases; bases with no gene match: 19. Per germline, CDR1 LNHDA and CDR2 SQIVND (reference sequence). This CDR3 has 17 residues. In nucleotides, the CDR3 is TGTGCCAGTGCCCATAGCCCCATGGGACAGTTCGTCTATGGCTACACCTTC. This encodes CASAHSPMGQFVYGYTF.

This chain uses TRBV18 with TRBJ1-1; D gene unclear. CDR3 length: 14 amino acids. Germline loops: CDR1 KGHSH, CDR2 LQKENI. V shed 0 bases and J shed 1 base, with 6 bases lying between them. The CDR3 DNA reads TGTGCCAGCTCACCACCGTTGCAGAACACTGAAGCTTTCTTT. This gives the protein CASSPPLQNTEAFF.

The J gene is TRBJ1-6, the V gene TRBV15; no firm D call. This CDR3 spans 14 amino acids. The germline V and J ends were trimmed by 5 bases and 0 bases, with 5 bases remaining between them. The germline V gene encodes CDR1 LNHNV and CDR2 YYDKDF (reference sequence). The CDR3 DNA is TGTGCCACCAGCGGGAGCTCCTATAATTCACCCCTCCACTTT. Amino acids: CATSGSSYNSPLHF.

Details on this clone: A read error may produce the germline difference seen at one junction end. The chain has TRBV29-1 and TRBJ1-5; unclear D gene. Per germline, CDR1 SQVTM and CDR2 ANQGSEA. The CDR3 length is 12 residues. The CDR3 coding sequence is TGCAGCGTTGTTGCGGGCACCCAGCTCCAGCATTTT. This encodes CSVVAGTQLQHF.

The J gene is TRBJ1-1, the V gene TRBV7-8; unclear D gene. The CDR3 sequence is 13 residues long. The V gene's germline CDR1 is SGHVS and CDR2 FQNEAQ. The V end was cut by 5 bases, the J end by 4 bases, with 11 bases between. The CDR3 nucleotides read TGTGCCAGCAGCGGCCCGGGTGTCACTGAAGCTTTCTTT. It encodes CASSGPGVTEAFF.

The chain's CDR3 is CAWSVSRLSTDTQYF. CDR3 sequence (DNA): TGTGCCTGGAGTGTATCCAGGTTGAGCACAGATACGCAGTATTTT. V gene TRBV30 combines with J gene TRBJ2-3; D uncertain. In germline, CDR1 is GTSNPN, CDR2 SVGIG (reference sequence). The CDR3 runs to 15 residues. With 0 bases removed from V and 0 bases from J, the gap between germline ends came to 10 bases.

This rearrangement joins TRBV10-3 to TRBJ2-7; TRBD2 aligns across 10 bases. The CDR3 consists of 15 residues. After removal of 6 bases from V and 3 bases from J, the junction contained 8 bases not matched to a gene. Germline V CDR1 and CDR2: ENHRY, SYGVKD. CDR3 amino acids: CAIRPLLAGDYEQYF. The CDR3 DNA reads TGTGCCATCAGACCTCTTCTAGCGGGGGACTACGAGCAGTACTTC.

Turning to this clone: An end of the junction does not agree with germline; a read error may underlie this. V gene TRBV7-7 combines with J gene TRBJ2-5; TRBD2 matches at 7 bases. Germline assignment: CDR1 SSHAT and CDR2 FNYEAQ (reference sequence). The CDR3 runs to 15 residues. The CDR3 coding sequence is TGTGCTAGCAGCTTACAACGGGGGGTAGTCGAGACCCAGTACTTC. It codes for CASSLQRGVVETQYF.

The chain joins TRBV9 to TRBJ2-3; D is possibly TRBD1 (5 bases). Germline lookup yields CDR1 SGDLS and CDR2 YYNGEE. The length of the CDR3 is 13 residues. Trimming took off 0 bases at V and 8 bases at J, with 10 bases between the two ends. Here the CDR3 reads CASSVVREGTQYF. The DNA of the CDR3 is TGTGCCAGCAGCGTAGTCAGGGAAGGTACGCAGTATTTT. The variable domain in full, with the rest retrieved from reference TRBV9 and TRBJ2-3, is DSGVTQTPKHLITATGQRVTLRCSPRSGDLSVYWYQQSLDQGLQFLIQYYNGEERAKGNILERFSAQQFPDLHSELNLSSLELGDSALYFCASSVVREGTQYFGPGTRLTVL.

Remarks on this clone: The conserved final phenylalanine or tryptophan is absent from the CDR3, which likely points to a read error. The DNA is left out, because the CDR3 cannot be placed on it with certainty; the CDR3 is given as TCRdb lists it. The chain combines TRBV4-3 with TRBJ1-1. CDR1 and CDR2 (germline): LGHNA, YSLEER. Both ends counted, the CDR3 spans 12 residues. Here the CDR3 reads CASSQTLPPGPP.

The chain carries TRBV9 and TRBJ1-1; no clear D gene. The V end was cut by 0 bases, the J end by 7 bases, with 7 bases between. The CDR3 runs 12 residues. Germline V gene lookup returns CDR1 SGDLS and CDR2 YYNGEE. CDR3 DNA: TGTGCCAGCAGCGTAGTTGGGCGTGAAGCTTTCTTT. Amino acids: CASSVVGREAFF.

The chain recombines TRBV11-2 with TRBJ2-7; TRBD1 agrees at 9 bases. Germline V lookup: CDR1 SGHAT, CDR2 FQNNGV. There are 14 residues in the CDR3. Unmatched junction bases numbered 8, after V lost 5 bases and J lost 6 bases. DNA for the CDR3: TGTGCCAGCAGCCCACAGGGGGCCCTCGGCGAGCAGTACTTC. Its protein is CASSPQGALGEQYF.

This clone was observed once. The gene calls are TRBV7-2 and TRBJ2-5, with 8 bases fitting TRBD2. From germline, CDR1 is SGHTA and CDR2 FQGNSA. CDR3 length: 15 amino acids. V lost 5 bases to trimming and J lost 2 bases; unmatched junction nucleotides: 7. CDR3: CASSPRAGGQETQYF. The CDR3 DNA reads TGTGCCAGCAGCCCTCGTGCGGGGGGACAAGAGACCCAGTACTTC.

The chain recombines TRBV4-3 with TRBJ1-2; tentative D call: TRBD1 (5 bases). From germline, CDR1 is LGHNA and CDR2 YSLEER. The CDR3 runs 15 residues. Trimming pared 1 base from V and 3 bases from J, leaving 12 bases between. As DNA, the CDR3 is TGCGCCAGCAGCCAAGTAGCTGACAGATACTATGGCTACACCTTC. Protein sequence: CASSQVADRYYGYTF.

This clone has more than one count but fewer than ten. This chain uses TRBV27 with TRBJ2-2, with a possible D match to TRBD2 (6 bases). The V and J ends lost 4 bases and 6 bases respectively, with 12 bases between them. Germline V CDR1 and CDR2: MNHEY, SMNVEV (reference sequence). This CDR3 is 14 amino acids long. The DNA for the CDR3 is TGTGCCAGCAGTTCACGACTAGTTCCCGGGGAGCTGTTTTTT. Protein sequence: CASSSRLVPGELFF.

This rearrangement joins TRBV11-3 to TRBJ1-6; D gene uncertain. This CDR3 spans 13 amino acids. In germline, CDR1 is SGHNT, CDR2 YENEEA. V dropped 0 bases and J dropped 6 bases, with 3 bases sitting between them. CDR3 region: CASSLDPNSPLHF. The CDR3 nucleotides are TGTGCCAGCAGCTTAGATCCTAATTCACCCCTCCACTTT. The whole variable domain, remainder taken from reference TRBV11-3 and TRBJ1-6, is EAGVVQSPRYKIIEKKQPVAFWCNPISGHNTLYWYLQNLGQGPELLIRYENEEAVDDSQLPKDRFSAERLKGVDSTLKIQPAELGDSAVYLCASSLDPNSPLHFGNGTRLTVT.

In this sample, this clone turned up once. This chain joins TRBV7-2 and TRBJ1-3; D is unclear. Germline values: CDR1 SGHTA, CDR2 FQGNSA. CDR3 length: 12 residues. Trimming took off 3 bases at V and 3 bases at J, with 3 bases between the two ends. The CDR3 loop is CASSFGGNTIYF. In DNA, the CDR3 is TGTGCCAGCAGCTTTGGTGGAAACACCATATATTTT.